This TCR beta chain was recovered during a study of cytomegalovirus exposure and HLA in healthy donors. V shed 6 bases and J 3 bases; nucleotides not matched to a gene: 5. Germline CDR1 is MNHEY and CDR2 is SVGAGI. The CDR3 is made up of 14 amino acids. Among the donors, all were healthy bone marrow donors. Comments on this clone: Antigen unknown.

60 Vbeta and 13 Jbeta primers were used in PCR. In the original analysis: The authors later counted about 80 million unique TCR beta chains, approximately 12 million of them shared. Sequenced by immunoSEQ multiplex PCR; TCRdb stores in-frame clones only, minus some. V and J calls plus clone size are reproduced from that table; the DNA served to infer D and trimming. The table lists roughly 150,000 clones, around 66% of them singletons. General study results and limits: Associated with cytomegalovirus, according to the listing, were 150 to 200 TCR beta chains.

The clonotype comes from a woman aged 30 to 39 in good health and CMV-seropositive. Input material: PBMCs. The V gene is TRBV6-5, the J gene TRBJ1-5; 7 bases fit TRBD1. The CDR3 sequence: CASSQQGNNQPQHF. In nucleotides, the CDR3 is TGTGCCAGCAGCCAACAGGGGAACAATCAGCCCCAGCATTTT.